One sample yielded the 22 T cell receptor beta chains listed below, sequenced in a study of brain T cells in children with intractable seizures listed by TCRdb under 2021. The intended sense of this specimen's time point label: resected brain tissue, or blood drawn just prior to surgery. The library was obtained by the immunoSEQ multiplex PCR assay. In TCRdb, the immuneACCESS table is reduced to in-frame sequences with V and J assigned. These tables do not hold every clone; where another copy was compared, an unresolved V gene accounts for under half, and the others remain unexplained. The sample includes under 150,000 clones, with under 95% observed a single time. About 3.8% of the sample is held by the ten biggest clonotypes. The sample here was peripheral blood, taken at surgery. Every receptor here comes from a boy younger than two with hemimegalencephaly and intractable seizures.

The chain couples TRBV27 to TRBJ1-2; D is undetermined. Germline values: CDR1 MNHEY, CDR2 SMNVEV (reference sequence). V was shortened by 2 bases and J by 4 bases, with 8 bases between the two germline ends. The CDR3 contains 13 residues. CDR3: CASSLQGSYGYTF. The DNA for the CDR3 is TGTGCCAGCAGTTTACAAGGGAGCTATGGCTACACCTTC.

The chain uses TRBV11-2 and TRBJ2-7; D remains ambiguous. CDR3 length: 14 amino acids. From germline, CDR1 is SGHAT and CDR2 FQNNGV. V was cut by 2 bases and J by 2 bases, with 10 bases left in between. CDR3 nucleotide sequence: TGTGCCAGCAGCTTAATCAGGACGCCCTACGAGCAGTACTTC. It encodes CASSLIRTPYEQYF.

The chain couples TRBV2 to TRBJ2-2; D is perhaps TRBD1 (7 bases). The germline V gene has CDR1 SNHLY and CDR2 FYNNEI. There are 15 residues in the CDR3. V was pared by 7 bases and J by 4 bases, with 16 bases between. CDR3 nucleotides: TGTGCCAGCACCGAGCGGGCAGGGGGCACCGGGGAGCTGTTTTTT. Translated: CASTERAGGTGELFF.

The chain is built from TRBV7-2 and TRBJ2-2; D perhaps matches TRBD1 (5 bases). This CDR3 has 14 amino acids. Trimming stripped 6 bases from V and 6 bases from J, with 14 bases between. The germline CDR1 and CDR2 sequences are SGHTA and FQGNSA. CDR3 protein: CASRTEARAGELFF. CDR3 in DNA: TGTGCCAGCAGGACAGAAGCCAGAGCCGGGGAGCTGTTTTTT. The full variable domain, with the rest looked up from reference TRBV7-2 and TRBJ2-2, is GAGVSQSPSNKVTEKGKDVELRCDPISGHTALYWYRQSLGQGLEFLIYFQGNSAPDKSGLPSDRFSAERTGGSVSTLTIQRTQQEDSAVYLCASRTEARAGELFFGEGSRLTVL.

The gene calls are TRBV6-5 and TRBJ2-3; 7 bases map to TRBD2. CDR1 and CDR2 (germline): MNHEY, SVGAGI. This CDR3 comprises 15 residues. Germline trimming cut 6 bases from V and 1 base from J; bases unmatched to any gene: 7. The CDR3 sequence: CASRLSGSGTDTQYF. The CDR3 DNA follows: TGTGCCAGCAGACTTAGCGGGTCTGGCACAGATACGCAGTATTTT.

The rearrangement links TRBV10-2 to TRBJ2-7; 11 nucleotides align to TRBD2. The V gene end was trimmed by 7 bases and the J gene end by 1 base; junction bases not matched to a gene: 3. Germline CDR1 reads WSHSY; CDR2 reads SAAADI. This CDR3 spans 14 amino acids. CDR3 bases: TGCGCCAGCAACATAGCGGGAGGGTCCTACGAGCAGTACTTC. It translates to CASNIAGGSYEQYF.

This sequence joins TRBV19 and TRBJ2-7; D is undetermined. CDR1 is LNHDA and CDR2 is SQIVND in the germline V gene (reference sequence). V lost 1 base to trimming and J lost 5 bases, with 9 bases between them. This CDR3 has 13 residues. CDR3 residues: CASSIGGFHEQYF. CDR3 nucleotides: TGTGCCAGTAGTATAGGAGGCTTCCACGAGCAGTACTTC.

This chain links TRBV11-2 with TRBJ2-3; 9 bases are shared with TRBD1. The CDR3 runs 15 residues. The germline V gene encodes CDR1 SGHAT and CDR2 FQNNGV. V gave up 1 base and J gave up 1 base; unmatched junction bases: 0. The CDR3 DNA is TGTGCCAGCAGCTTAGGGACAGGGGGCACAGATACGCAGTATTTT. Encoded protein: CASSLGTGGTDTQYF.

This sequence joins TRBV15 and TRBJ2-2; no clear D gene. CDR1 is LNHNV and CDR2 is YYDKDF in the germline V gene (reference sequence). CDR3 size: 14 residues. Trimming stripped 5 bases from V and 3 bases from J, with 10 bases between. The DNA of the CDR3 is TGTGCCACCAGCTTCGATATGTACACCGGGGAGCTGTTTTTT. It specifies CATSFDMYTGELFF.

This chain joins TRBV19 and TRBJ2-7; D is possibly TRBD2 (5 bases). The V end lost 3 bases, the J end lost 3 bases, and 9 bases lay between the germline ends. The CDR3 runs to 13 residues. Germline CDR1 is LNHDA and CDR2 is SQIVND (reference sequence). CDR3 sequence: CASSMGRGYEQYF. CDR3 in DNA: TGTGCCAGTAGTATGGGGAGAGGCTACGAGCAGTACTTC. Drawing the rest from reference TRBV19 and TRBJ2-7, the complete variable domain is DGGITQSPKYLFRKEGQNVTLSCEQNLNHDAMYWYRQDPGQGLRLIYYSQIVNDFQKGDIAEGYSVSREKKESFPLTVTSAQKNPTAFYLCASSMGRGYEQYFGPGTRLTVT.

The chain uses TRBV4-2 and TRBJ1-5; D is unclear. Germline assignment: CDR1 LGHNA and CDR2 YNFKEQ. Trimming shortened V by 4 bases and J by 6 bases, and 16 bases separated the two germline ends. The CDR3 spans 15 residues. The CDR3 here is CASSPYPGPSQPQHF. CDR3 coding DNA: TGTGCCAGCAGCCCCTACCCCGGGCCTAGTCAGCCCCAGCATTTT.

The table lists this clone with a few counts. V is TRBV27 and J is TRBJ1-2; D not resolved. The germline V and J ends were trimmed by 4 bases and 3 bases, with 15 bases remaining between them. From germline, CDR1 is MNHEY and CDR2 SMNVEV (reference sequence). CDR3 size: 15 residues. The CDR3 sequence: CASSSIRPGHYGYTF. CDR3 DNA: TGTGCCAGCAGTTCCATTCGACCGGGCCACTATGGCTACACCTTC.

This chain uses TRBV12-3 or TRBV12-4 with TRBJ2-5, with 9 bases identical to TRBD1. Trimming at V came to 10 bases and at J to 5 bases, leaving 8 bases not matched to a gene. The CDR3 totals 13 residues. The CDR3 DNA reads as TGTGCCACCGAATCGACAGGGGGGGAGACCCAGTACTTC. As protein: CATESTGGETQYF.

The chain couples TRBV6-6 to TRBJ2-3, with 14 bases that match TRBD2. V shed 6 bases, J shed 1 base, and the junction held 15 bases outside the gene matches. The CDR3 extends over 20 amino acids. Germline V gene data show CDR1 as MNHNY and CDR2 as SVGAGI (reference sequence). DNA for the CDR3: TGTGCCAGCAGCCCACGGACTAGCGGGAGGCCCGAGAGGGGCACAGATACGCAGTATTTT. This encodes CASSPRTSGRPERGTDTQYF.

This chain links TRBV3-1 (or the pseudogene TRBV3-2) with TRBJ2-1, with 7 bases identical to TRBD2. CDR3 size: 16 residues. The trim removed 0 bases at V and 7 bases at J, leaving 9 bases unmatched. Germline assignment: CDR1 LGHDT and CDR2 YNNKEL (reference sequence). This CDR3 is CASSQDMSGVWNEQFF. The CDR3 DNA follows: TGTGCCAGCAGCCAAGACATGAGCGGGGTTTGGAATGAGCAGTTCTTC.

V gene TRBV28 combines with J gene TRBJ1-2, with 7 bases identical to TRBD1. CDR1 is MDHEN, CDR2 SYDVKM, per germline. The V segment lost 5 bases and the J segment 2 bases; nucleotides outside the gene matches: 2. CDR3 length: 13 residues. The DNA of the CDR3 is TGTGCCAGCAGTCCACAGGGGAACTATGGCTACACCTTC. This translates into CASSPQGNYGYTF.

The chain links TRBV3-1 (or the pseudogene TRBV3-2) to TRBJ1-5; the D gene is possibly TRBD1 (5 bases). In germline, CDR1 is LGHDT, CDR2 YNNKEL (reference sequence). The CDR3 totals 13 residues. The V gene lost 3 bases and the J gene lost 7 bases, with 10 bases spanning the gap. The CDR3 bases are TGTGCCAGCAGCCATTCAGGGAACCAGCCCCAGCATTTT. It translates to CASSHSGNQPQHF.

The chain carries TRBV11-3 and TRBJ2-5; D might be TRBD1 (7 bases). Trimming took off 3 bases at V and 4 bases at J, with 15 bases between the two ends. There are 15 residues in the CDR3. The germline CDR1 and CDR2 sequences are SGHNT and YENEEA. This chain's CDR3 is CASSFGRGDRETQYF. Written as DNA, the CDR3 is TGTGCCAGCAGCTTTGGCAGGGGGGATAGAGAGACCCAGTACTTC.

This clone has a single count. This chain joins TRBV27 and TRBJ2-7, with 10 nucleotides matching TRBD2. The length of the CDR3 is 18 residues. Germline assignment: CDR1 MNHEY and CDR2 SMNVEV (reference sequence). With V trimmed by 5 bases and J by 2 bases, 15 bases remained unmatched. This CDR3 is CASSPGLALAGRAYEQYF. The CDR3 coding sequence is TGTGCCAGCAGTCCGGGACTAGCGCTGGCCGGACGGGCCTACGAGCAGTACTTC.

The chain links TRBV27 to TRBJ1-6; D remains ambiguous. V lost 5 bases and J 0 bases, leaving 17 bases between the germline ends. CDR3 length: 18 residues. Germline lookup yields CDR1 MNHEY and CDR2 SMNVEV (reference sequence). The CDR3 region has the DNA TGTGCCAGCAGTATGATTACCGGGAGGAGCTCCTATAATTCACCCCTCCACTTT. It translates to CASSMITGRSSYNSPLHF.

This chain links TRBV5-1 with TRBJ2-5, with D perhaps TRBD1 (6 bases). Between the trimmed V and J ends, which lost 4 bases and 1 base, there was a span of 8 bases. CDR1 is SGHRS and CDR2 is YFSETQ in the germline V gene. CDR3 length equals 13 residues. Here the CDR3 reads CASSPDSQETQYF. The CDR3 DNA reads as TGCGCCAGCAGCCCGGACAGCCAAGAGACCCAGTACTTC.

V and J are TRBV30 and TRBJ1-2; D not resolved. V shed 6 bases and J shed 4 bases, with 21 bases lying between them. This CDR3 is 15 amino acids long. CDR1 and CDR2 (germline): GTSNPN, SVGIG (reference sequence). CDR3 protein: CACKTRTAVGYGYTF. The CDR3 DNA is TGTGCCTGTAAGACGCGGACCGCCGTGGGCTATGGCTACACCTTC.